The source of this TCR beta chain is a study of blood T cell repertoires in COVID-19. Assay: immunoSEQ multiplex PCR; the TCRdb copy retains only in-frame clones and omits some. The sample records 170,000 or so clones, approximately 80% being singletons. V was clipped by 0 bases and J by 1 base, with 16 bases between them. This CDR3 has 18 amino acids. Germline CDR1 and CDR2: LNHNV and YYDKDF (reference sequence). This TCR was recovered from a woman in her fifties or sixties with acute or convalescent COVID-19. Sequenced sample: peripheral blood. J is TRBJ1-3 and V is TRBV15, with TRBD1 as a possible D gene (5 bases). The CDR3 nucleotides read TGTGCCACCAGCAGAGATCGGCGGCCGGGGACTTCTGGAAACACCATATATTTT. Its translation is CATSRDRRPGTSGNTIYF.